Listed below are T cell receptor beta chains from one sample, sequenced in a study of glioma-infiltrating T cells after dendritic cell vaccination. Repertoires were generated with immunoSEQ multiplex PCR, while TCRdb's copy carries only in-frame clones and drops some. The data hold tens of thousands of clones, with roughly four fifths observed a single time. The specimen was blood, collected after dendritic cell vaccination. These receptors originate from a human donor with glioblastoma. CDR3s include the opening cysteine and the closing phenylalanine or tryptophan. The order of the fields is CDR3 DNA, CDR3 protein, V gene, D gene, J gene, clone size. The D gene is left open where the match is weak. Not all rows give a size; the values are once, few, many and, for expanded clones, a class.

DNA: TGCGCCAGCAGCCTTGGGGACTCCTACTCTGGAAACACCATATATTTT
CDR3: CASSLGDSYSGNTIYF
V: TRBV5-1
D: NA
J: TRBJ1-3
size: NA

DNA: TGTGCCAGCAGCCAACAGGGGCCCCATGAGCAGTTCTTC
CDR3: CASSQQGPHEQFF
V: TRBV7-2
D: TRBD1
J: TRBJ2-1
size: once

DNA: TGTGCCAGCAGGGCCGACAGGGTAAGCTCCTACGAGCAGTACTTC
CDR3: CASRADRVSSYEQYF
V: TRBV2
D: TRBD1
J: TRBJ2-7
size: few

DNA: TGTGCCAGCAGCCAAATGGACTCGACGGAGCAGTACTTC
CDR3: CASSQMDSTEQYF
V: TRBV14
D: NA
J: TRBJ2-7
size: NA

DNA: TGCGCCAGCAGCCAAGATCGAGGCAGCAACTATGGCTACACCTTC
CDR3: CASSQDRGSNYGYTF
V: TRBV4-3
D: NA
J: TRBJ1-2
size: few

DNA: TGTGCCATGGGACAGGGGGCAACCGGGGAGCTGTTTTTT
CDR3: CAMGQGATGELFF
V: TRBV10-3
D: TRBD1
J: TRBJ2-2
size: NA

DNA: TGTGCCAGCAGTGAACAGGGTTCAAACACTGAAGCTTTCTTT
CDR3: CASSEQGSNTEAFF
V: TRBV6-1
D: NA
J: TRBJ1-1
size: NA

DNA: TGTGCCAGCGGTTCTATCCCCCGCACAGATACGCAGTATTTT
CDR3: CASGSIPRTDTQYF
V: TRBV2
D: NA
J: TRBJ2-3
size: once

DNA: TGTGCCAGCAGTGAGCCCCCGGGGGATACGCAGTATTTT
CDR3: CASSEPPGDTQYF
V: TRBV2
D: NA
J: TRBJ2-3
size: NA

DNA: TGTGCCAACATATTACAGGGGTCAGACACTGAAGCTTTCTTT
CDR3: CANILQGSDTEAFF
V: TRBV2
D: TRBD1
J: TRBJ1-1
size: NA

DNA: TGTGCCACCAGCAGAGATCGACAGGGCTCTACTGAAGCTTTCTTT
CDR3: CATSRDRQGSTEAFF
V: TRBV15
D: TRBD1
J: TRBJ1-1
size: NA

DNA: TGTGCCAGCAGCCAAGTTTTGACAGGGATATCTAATCAGCCCCAGCATTTT
CDR3: CASSQVLTGISNQPQHF
V: TRBV4-2
D: TRBD1
J: TRBJ1-5
size: NA

DNA: TGTGCCAGCAGGCCGAGCGGGGGGAGAGCTTTCTTT
CDR3: CASRPSGGRAFF
V: TRBV6-5
D: NA
J: TRBJ1-1
size: NA

DNA: TGCGCCAGCAGCTTGGCAGGGGGTAGAGGGGAAGAGCAGTACTTC
CDR3: CASSLAGGRGEEQYF
V: TRBV5-1
D: TRBD1
J: TRBJ2-7
size: NA

DNA: TGTGCCAGCAGCTTATCAGGCTATGGCTACACCTTC
CDR3: CASSLSGYGYTF
V: TRBV7-3
D: NA
J: TRBJ1-2
size: NA

DNA: TGCGCCAGCAGCCAAGATCCCCTACGGGGGGGCGGGGGTGAGCAGTTCTTC
CDR3: CASSQDPLRGGGGEQFF
V: TRBV4-1
D: TRBD2
J: TRBJ2-1
size: NA

DNA: TGTGCCAGCAGCGTAGCCCCAGATGTACAGCCCCAGCATTTT
CDR3: CASSVAPDVQPQHF
V: TRBV9
D: NA
J: TRBJ1-5
size: few

DNA: TGTGCCACCTCCCCTGCGGGGGGTAGCACAGATACGCAGTATTTT
CDR3: CATSPAGGSTDTQYF
V: TRBV5-6
D: TRBD2
J: TRBJ2-3
size: NA

DNA: TGTGCCAGTAGTCCGGGACTGTCTTATAGCAATCAGCCCCAGCATTTT
CDR3: CASSPGLSYSNQPQHF
V: TRBV19
D: NA
J: TRBJ1-5
size: NA

DNA: TGCGCCAGCAGACCGGGACAGGCGAATCCCCTTTATGGCTACACCTTC
CDR3: CASRPGQANPLYGYTF
V: TRBV5-1
D: TRBD1
J: TRBJ1-2
size: NA

DNA: TGTGCCAGCAGTGAACTACGGACTAGCGGACACAATGAGCAGTTCTTC
CDR3: CASSELRTSGHNEQFF
V: TRBV25-1
D: TRBD2
J: TRBJ2-1
size: NA

DNA: TGTGCCAGTAGTGCGGCAGTCTCCTACGAGCAGTACTTC
CDR3: CASSAAVSYEQYF
V: TRBV19
D: NA
J: TRBJ2-7
size: NA

DNA: TGTGCTAGTGGTTTGGTTAACAACCCTTGGCGGGGCTACACCTTC
CDR3: CASGLVNNPWRGYTF
V: TRBV12-5
D: NA
J: TRBJ1-2
size: NA

DNA: TGTGCCAGCAGCCTAGACTCCATTTCTTCCTACAATGAGCAGTTCTTC
CDR3: CASSLDSISSYNEQFF
V: TRBV9
D: NA
J: TRBJ2-1
size: NA

DNA: TGTGCCAGCAGCTTAGTAACAGGGGACCCGCGCTATGGCTACACCTTC
CDR3: CASSLVTGDPRYGYTF
V: TRBV7-2
D: TRBD1
J: TRBJ1-2
size: NA

DNA: TGTGCCAGCAGCTTATCGGAGATCTATGGCTACACCTTC
CDR3: CASSLSEIYGYTF
V: TRBV11-2
D: NA
J: TRBJ1-2
size: NA

DNA: TGTGCCTGGAGCGTAGGCCAGGGGACCTACGAGCAGTACTTC
CDR3: CAWSVGQGTYEQYF
V: TRBV30
D: NA
J: TRBJ2-7
size: NA

DNA: TGTGCCAGCAGCTTAGTCGTGGGCGGGAGGAGCCAAGAGACCCAGTACTTC
CDR3: CASSLVVGGRSQETQYF
V: TRBV7-8
D: TRBD2
J: TRBJ2-5
size: few

DNA: TGTGCCTGGAGTGGACTAGCGGGTGACAATGAGCAGTTCTTC
CDR3: CAWSGLAGDNEQFF
V: TRBV30
D: TRBD2
J: TRBJ2-1
size: NA

DNA: TGTGCCAGCAGCCTAGGGACAGGCACAGATACGCAGTATTTT
CDR3: CASSLGTGTDTQYF
V: TRBV14
D: TRBD1
J: TRBJ2-3
size: NA

DNA: TGTGCCAGCAGTTTCAGGTTAGGAGGCCAGAGAAATGGCTACACCTTC
CDR3: CASSFRLGGQRNGYTF
V: TRBV28
D: NA
J: TRBJ1-2
size: NA

DNA: TGTGCCAGCAGCCATCGATACCTGGACAGCTACACTGAAGCTTTCTTT
CDR3: CASSHRYLDSYTEAFF
V: TRBV4-2
D: NA
J: TRBJ1-1
size: NA

DNA: TGTGCCAGCTCACATCCTCCAGCCTACGAGCAGTACTTC
CDR3: CASSHPPAYEQYF
V: TRBV18
D: NA
J: TRBJ2-7
size: NA

DNA: TGTGCCAGCAGCCAAGAAACCCGGGGGGAGGCAGGCTCCGCTAACTATGGCTACACCTTC
CDR3: CASSQETRGEAGSANYGYTF
V: TRBV4-2
D: NA
J: TRBJ1-2
size: NA

DNA: TGCGCCAGCAGCTACCGGACAGGGAGCACCGGGGAGCTGTTTTTT
CDR3: CASSYRTGSTGELFF
V: TRBV4-1
D: TRBD1
J: TRBJ2-2
size: NA

DNA: TGTGCCACCAGCAGAGTGGGACAGGAGGGATATAGCAATCAGCCCCAGCATTTT
CDR3: CATSRVGQEGYSNQPQHF
V: TRBV15
D: TRBD1
J: TRBJ1-5
size: NA

DNA: TGTGCCAGCAGCCAAGGACTAGCGGGGGGAGGTTATGAGCAGTTCTTC
CDR3: CASSQGLAGGGYEQFF
V: TRBV5-4
D: TRBD2
J: TRBJ2-1
size: NA

DNA: TGTGCCAGCAGAGTCACTAGCGGGGGTACGCAGTATTTT
CDR3: CASRVTSGGTQYF
V: TRBV6-4
D: TRBD2
J: TRBJ2-3
size: NA

DNA: TGTGCCAGCAGCTCGACAGGGGGGGTAACCTACGAGCAGTACTTC
CDR3: CASSSTGGVTYEQYF
V: TRBV5-4
D: TRBD1
J: TRBJ2-7
size: NA

DNA: TGTGCCAGTGGGGACAGGGGGACTGAAGCTTTCTTT
CDR3: CASGDRGTEAFF
V: TRBV19
D: TRBD1
J: TRBJ1-1
size: NA

DNA: TGTGCCAGCAACCCCTCCCCGGACAGGGCCGGAAACACCATATATTTT
CDR3: CASNPSPDRAGNTIYF
V: TRBV9
D: TRBD1
J: TRBJ1-3
size: NA

DNA: TGTGCTAGTGGTTTTACACAGGGCGACGGCTATAATTCACCCCTCCACTTT
CDR3: CASGFTQGDGYNSPLHF
V: TRBV12-5
D: NA
J: TRBJ1-6
size: NA

DNA: TGTGCCAGCAACCTGGACAGCTTAAGTGGCTACACCTTC
CDR3: CASNLDSLSGYTF
V: TRBV7-9
D: NA
J: TRBJ1-2
size: NA

DNA: TGTGCCAGCAGTAACGGGGGGTTGGAGACCCAGTACTTC
CDR3: CASSNGGLETQYF
V: TRBV7-2
D: TRBD2
J: TRBJ2-5
size: NA

DNA: TGTGCCAGTAGTGACAGTATAAACTCCTACGAGCAGTACTTC
CDR3: CASSDSINSYEQYF
V: TRBV19
D: NA
J: TRBJ2-7
size: few

DNA: TGTGCCAGCAGCGTAGCGGCAGGCCGTACCTACGAGCAGTACTTC
CDR3: CASSVAAGRTYEQYF
V: TRBV9
D: NA
J: TRBJ2-7
size: NA

DNA: TGCAGCGTCTTTGTCCAAGGGGCCTATAATGAAAAACTGTTTTTT
CDR3: CSVFVQGAYNEKLFF
V: TRBV29-1
D: NA
J: TRBJ1-4
size: NA

DNA: TGTGCCAGCAGCCTTAGTCTGGGGGCGAACACTGAAGCTTTCTTT
CDR3: CASSLSLGANTEAFF
V: TRBV5-4
D: NA
J: TRBJ1-1
size: NA

DNA: TGTGCCAGCAGCGTAGGAGACTATGGCTACACCTTC
CDR3: CASSVGDYGYTF
V: TRBV9
D: NA
J: TRBJ1-2
size: NA

DNA: TGTGCCAGCAGGGCGACAGGGGGCAGGTATGGCTACACCTTC
CDR3: CASRATGGRYGYTF
V: TRBV2
D: TRBD1
J: TRBJ1-2
size: NA

DNA: TGTGCCAGCAGCGTAAGTGGCCCAGATACGCAGTATTTT
CDR3: CASSVSGPDTQYF
V: TRBV9
D: NA
J: TRBJ2-3
size: NA